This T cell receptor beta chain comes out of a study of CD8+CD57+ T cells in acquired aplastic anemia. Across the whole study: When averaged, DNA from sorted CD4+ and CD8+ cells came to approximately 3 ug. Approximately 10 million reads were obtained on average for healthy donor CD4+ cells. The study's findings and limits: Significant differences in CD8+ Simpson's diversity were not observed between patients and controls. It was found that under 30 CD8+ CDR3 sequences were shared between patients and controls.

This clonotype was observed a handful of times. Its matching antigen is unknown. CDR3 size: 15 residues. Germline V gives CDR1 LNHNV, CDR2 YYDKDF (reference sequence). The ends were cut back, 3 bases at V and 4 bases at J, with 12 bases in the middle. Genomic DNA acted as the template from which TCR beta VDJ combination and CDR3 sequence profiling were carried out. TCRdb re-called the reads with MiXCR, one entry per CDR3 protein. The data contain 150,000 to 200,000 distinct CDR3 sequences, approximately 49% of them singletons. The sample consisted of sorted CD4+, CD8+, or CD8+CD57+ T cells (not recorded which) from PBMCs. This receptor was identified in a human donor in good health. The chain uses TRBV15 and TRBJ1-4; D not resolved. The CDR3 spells CATSSPQELNEKLFF. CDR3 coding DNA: TGTGCCACCAGCAGTCCCCAGGAGCTTAATGAAAAACTGTTTTTT.